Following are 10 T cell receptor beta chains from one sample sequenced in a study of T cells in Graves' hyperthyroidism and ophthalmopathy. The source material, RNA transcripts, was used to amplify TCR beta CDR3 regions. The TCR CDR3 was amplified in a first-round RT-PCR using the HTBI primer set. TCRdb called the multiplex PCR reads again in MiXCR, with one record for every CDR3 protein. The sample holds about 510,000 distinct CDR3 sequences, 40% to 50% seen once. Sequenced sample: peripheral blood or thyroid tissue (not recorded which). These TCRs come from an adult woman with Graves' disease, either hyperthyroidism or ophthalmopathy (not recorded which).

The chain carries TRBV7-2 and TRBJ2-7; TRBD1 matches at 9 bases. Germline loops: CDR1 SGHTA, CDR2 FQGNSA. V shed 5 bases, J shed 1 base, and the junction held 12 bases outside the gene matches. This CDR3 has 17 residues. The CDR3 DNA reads TGTGCCAGCAGCGACAAAACATCCGGGACAGGGTCCTACGAGCAGTACTTC. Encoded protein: CASSDKTSGTGSYEQYF.

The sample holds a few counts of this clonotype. In DNA, the CDR3 is TGCAGTGCTAGAAGGGGACAGGCTGCGAGAGGCTACACCTTC. It yields the protein CSARRGQAARGYTF. This sequence joins TRBV20-1 and TRBJ1-2; 8 bases map to TRBD1. Per the germline V gene, CDR1 is DFQATT and CDR2 is SNEGSKA (reference sequence). The J segment lost 8 bases and the V segment lost 2 bases, leaving 10 bases of the junction unmatched. This CDR3 region has 14 residues.

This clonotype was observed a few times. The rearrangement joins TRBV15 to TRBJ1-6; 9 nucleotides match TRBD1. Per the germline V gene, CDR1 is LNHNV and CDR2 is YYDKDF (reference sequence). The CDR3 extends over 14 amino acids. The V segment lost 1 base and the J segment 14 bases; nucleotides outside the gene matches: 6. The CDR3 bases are TGTGCCACCAGCAGAGGGGGACAGGGAGCGACCCTCCACTTT. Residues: CATSRGGQGATLHF.

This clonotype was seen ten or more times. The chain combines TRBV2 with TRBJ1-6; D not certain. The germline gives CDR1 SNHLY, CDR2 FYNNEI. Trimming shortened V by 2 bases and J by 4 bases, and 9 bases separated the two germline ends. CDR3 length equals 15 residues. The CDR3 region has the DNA TGTGCCAGCAGTGAATCCGGACTGTATAATTCACCCCTCCACTTT. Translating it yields CASSESGLYNSPLHF.

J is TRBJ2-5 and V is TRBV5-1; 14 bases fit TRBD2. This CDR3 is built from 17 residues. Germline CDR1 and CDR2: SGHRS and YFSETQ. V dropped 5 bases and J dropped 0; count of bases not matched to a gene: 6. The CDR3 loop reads CASRGLAGGRDQETQYF. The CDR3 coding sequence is TGCGCCAGCAGAGGACTAGCGGGAGGCCGGGACCAAGAGACCCAGTACTTC.

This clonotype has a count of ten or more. For the CDR3, the DNA is TGCGCCAGCAACCCAGGACTAGCGGGAGAAGAGACCCAGTACTTC. It encodes CASNPGLAGEETQYF. The chain uses TRBV5-1 and TRBJ2-5; 13 nucleotides match TRBD2. The CDR3 covers 15 residues. Trimming removed 6 bases from V and 3 bases from J; junction bases left unmatched: 5. The V gene's germline CDR1 is SGHRS and CDR2 YFSETQ.

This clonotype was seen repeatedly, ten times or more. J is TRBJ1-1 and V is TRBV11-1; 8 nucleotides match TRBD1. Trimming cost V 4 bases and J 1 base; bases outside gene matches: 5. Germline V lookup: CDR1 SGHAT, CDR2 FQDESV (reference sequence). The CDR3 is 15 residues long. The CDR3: CASSSQGARNTEAFF. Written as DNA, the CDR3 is TGTGCCAGCAGCTCCCAGGGGGCGCGGAACACTGAAGCTTTCTTT.

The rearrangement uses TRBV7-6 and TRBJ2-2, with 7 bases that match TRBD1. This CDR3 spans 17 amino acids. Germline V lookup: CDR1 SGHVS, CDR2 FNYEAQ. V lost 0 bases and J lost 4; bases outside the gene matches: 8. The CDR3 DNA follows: TGTGCCAGCAGCTTAGCGGAGAAAGGGGGCTTCACCGGGGAGCTGTTTTTT. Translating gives CASSLAEKGGFTGELFF.

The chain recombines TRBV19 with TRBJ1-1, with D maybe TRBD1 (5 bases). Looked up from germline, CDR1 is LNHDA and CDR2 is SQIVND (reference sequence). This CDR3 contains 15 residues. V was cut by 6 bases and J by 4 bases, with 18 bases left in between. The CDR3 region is CASSTSGAGRTEAFF. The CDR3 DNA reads TGTGCCAGTAGCACATCTGGGGCAGGGCGCACTGAAGCTTTCTTT.

The CDR3: CATFGGPSGPEAFF. CDR3 in DNA: TGTGCCACGTTCGGCGGCCCCTCAGGGCCTGAAGCTTTCTTT. J is TRBJ1-1 and V is TRBV24-1; a weak D match, TRBD1 (5 bases). With 10 bases removed from V and 6 bases from J, the gap between germline ends came to 20 bases. CDR1 and CDR2 (germline): KGHDR, SFDVKD. The CDR3 length is 14 residues.